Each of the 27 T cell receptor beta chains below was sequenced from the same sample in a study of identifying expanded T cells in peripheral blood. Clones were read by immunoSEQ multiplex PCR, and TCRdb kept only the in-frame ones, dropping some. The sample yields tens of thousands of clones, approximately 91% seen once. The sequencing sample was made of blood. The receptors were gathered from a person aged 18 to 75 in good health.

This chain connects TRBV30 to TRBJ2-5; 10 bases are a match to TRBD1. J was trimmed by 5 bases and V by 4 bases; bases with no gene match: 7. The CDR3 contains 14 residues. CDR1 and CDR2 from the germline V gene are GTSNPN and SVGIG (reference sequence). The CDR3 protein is CAWTPGQGLETQYF. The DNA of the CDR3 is TGTGCCTGGACCCCGGGACAGGGGTTGGAGACCCAGTACTTC.

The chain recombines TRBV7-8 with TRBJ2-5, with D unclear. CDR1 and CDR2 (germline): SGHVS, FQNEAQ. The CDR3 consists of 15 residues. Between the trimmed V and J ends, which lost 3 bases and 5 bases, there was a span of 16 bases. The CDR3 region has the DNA TGTGCCAGCAGCTTTGTGTATGGCCATAGGGAGACCCAGTACTTC. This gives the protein CASSFVYGHRETQYF.

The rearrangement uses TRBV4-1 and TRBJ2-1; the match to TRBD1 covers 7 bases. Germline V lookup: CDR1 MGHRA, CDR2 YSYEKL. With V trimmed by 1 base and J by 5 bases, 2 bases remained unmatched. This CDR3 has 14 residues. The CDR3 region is CASSQGTGNNEQFF. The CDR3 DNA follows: TGCGCCAGCAGCCAAGGGACAGGAAACAATGAGCAGTTCTTC.

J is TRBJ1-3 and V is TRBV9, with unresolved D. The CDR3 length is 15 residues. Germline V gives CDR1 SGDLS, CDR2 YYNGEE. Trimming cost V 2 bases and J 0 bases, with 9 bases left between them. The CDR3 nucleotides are TGTGCCAGCAGCGTCAACAGTAACTCTGGAAACACCATATATTTT. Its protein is CASSVNSNSGNTIYF.

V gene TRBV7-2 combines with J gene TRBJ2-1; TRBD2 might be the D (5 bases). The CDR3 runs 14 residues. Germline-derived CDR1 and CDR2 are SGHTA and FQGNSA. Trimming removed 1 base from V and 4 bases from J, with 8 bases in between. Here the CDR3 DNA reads TGTGCCAGCAGCTTAGGAGGGCCATACAATGAGCAGTTCTTC. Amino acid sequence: CASSLGGPYNEQFF.

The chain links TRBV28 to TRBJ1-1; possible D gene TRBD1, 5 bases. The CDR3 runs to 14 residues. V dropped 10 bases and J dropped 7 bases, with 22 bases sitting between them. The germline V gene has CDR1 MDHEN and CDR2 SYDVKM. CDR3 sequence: CATVDRGVKGEAFF. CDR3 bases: TGTGCCACCGTGGACCGGGGCGTTAAGGGTGAAGCTTTCTTT.

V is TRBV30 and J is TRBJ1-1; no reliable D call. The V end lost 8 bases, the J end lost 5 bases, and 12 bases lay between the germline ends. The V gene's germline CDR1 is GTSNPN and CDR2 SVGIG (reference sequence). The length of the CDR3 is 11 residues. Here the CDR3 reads CAAKSDTEAFF. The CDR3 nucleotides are TGTGCCGCTAAATCGGATACTGAAGCTTTCTTT.

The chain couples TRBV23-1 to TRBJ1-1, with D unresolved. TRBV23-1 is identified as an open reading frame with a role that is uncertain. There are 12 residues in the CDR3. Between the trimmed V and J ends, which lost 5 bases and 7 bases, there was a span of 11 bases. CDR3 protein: CASSAEWVEAFF. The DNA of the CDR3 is TGCGCCAGCAGTGCTGAGTGGGTTGAAGCTTTCTTT.

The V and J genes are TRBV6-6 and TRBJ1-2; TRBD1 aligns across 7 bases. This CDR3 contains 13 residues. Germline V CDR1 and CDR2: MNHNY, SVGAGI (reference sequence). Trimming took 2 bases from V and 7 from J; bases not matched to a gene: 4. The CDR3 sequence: CASSYDREGGYTF. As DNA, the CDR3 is TGTGCCAGCAGTTACGACAGGGAAGGTGGCTACACCTTC.

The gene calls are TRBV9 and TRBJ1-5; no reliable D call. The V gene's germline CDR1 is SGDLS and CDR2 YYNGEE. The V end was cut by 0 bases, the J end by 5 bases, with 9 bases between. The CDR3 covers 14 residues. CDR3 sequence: CASSVGAGDQPQHF. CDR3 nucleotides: TGTGCCAGCAGCGTAGGGGCTGGGGATCAGCCCCAGCATTTT.

The CDR3 DNA follows: TGTGCCAGCAGCGGGGACAGGGGGCTTGGCTACACCTTC. Translation: CASSGDRGLGYTF. The chain is built from TRBV27 and TRBJ1-2, with 12 bases identical to TRBD1. CDR1 is MNHEY and CDR2 is SMNVEV in the germline V gene (reference sequence). The CDR3 loop spans 13 amino acids. Trimming took 6 bases from V and 7 from J; bases not matched to a gene: 3.

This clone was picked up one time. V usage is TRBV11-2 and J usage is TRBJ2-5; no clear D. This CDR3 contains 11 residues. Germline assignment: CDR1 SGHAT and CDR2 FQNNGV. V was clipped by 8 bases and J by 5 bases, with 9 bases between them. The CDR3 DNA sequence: TGTGCCAGCGCCACATCGGAGACCCAGTACTTC. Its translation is CASATSETQYF. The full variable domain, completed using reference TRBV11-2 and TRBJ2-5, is EAGVAQSPRYKIIEKRQSVAFWCNPISGHATLYWYQQILGQGPKLLIQFQNNGVVDDSQLPKDRFSAERLKGVDSTLKIQPAKLEDSAVYLCASATSETQYFGPGTRLLVL.

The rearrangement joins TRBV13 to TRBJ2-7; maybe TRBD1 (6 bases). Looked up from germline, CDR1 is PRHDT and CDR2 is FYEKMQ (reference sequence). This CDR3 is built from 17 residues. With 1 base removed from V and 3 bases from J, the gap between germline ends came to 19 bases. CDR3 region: CASSLEAPGAPYYEQYF. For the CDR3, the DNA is TGTGCCAGCAGCTTAGAAGCTCCAGGGGCCCCATACTACGAGCAGTACTTC.

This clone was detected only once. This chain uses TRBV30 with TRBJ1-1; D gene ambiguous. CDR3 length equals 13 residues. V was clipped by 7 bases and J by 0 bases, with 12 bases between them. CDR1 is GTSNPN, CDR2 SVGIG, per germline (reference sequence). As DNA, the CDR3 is TGTGCCTATCACAGAGACATGAACACTGAAGCTTTCTTT. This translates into CAYHRDMNTEAFF.

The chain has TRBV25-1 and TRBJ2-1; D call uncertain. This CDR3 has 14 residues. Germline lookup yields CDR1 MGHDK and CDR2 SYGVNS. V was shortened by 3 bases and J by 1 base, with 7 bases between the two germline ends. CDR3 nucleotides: TGTGCCAGCAGTGATCGGAAGTCCTACAATGAGCAGTTCTTC. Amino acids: CASSDRKSYNEQFF.

The CDR3 loop reads CASSFPGEGNTIYF. The CDR3 DNA reads TGTGCCAGCAGTTTCCCAGGGGAAGGAAACACCATATATTTT. The chain couples TRBV28 to TRBJ1-3, with TRBD1 as a possible D gene (6 bases). Looked up from germline, CDR1 is MDHEN and CDR2 is SYDVKM. There are 14 residues in the CDR3. V was clipped by 3 bases and J by 4 bases, with 10 bases between them. Drawing the rest from reference TRBV28 and TRBJ1-3, the complete variable domain is DVKVTQSSRYLVKRTGEKVFLECVQDMDHENMFWYRQDPGLGLRLIYFSYDVKMKEKGDIPEGYSVSREKKERFSLILESASTNQTSMYLCASSFPGEGNTIYFGEGSWLTVV.

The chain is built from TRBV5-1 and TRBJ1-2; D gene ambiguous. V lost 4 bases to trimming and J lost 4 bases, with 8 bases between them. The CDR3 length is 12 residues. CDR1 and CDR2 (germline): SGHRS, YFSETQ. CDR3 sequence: CASSLDGYGYTF. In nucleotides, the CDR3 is TGCGCCAGCAGCCTGGACGGCTATGGCTACACCTTC.

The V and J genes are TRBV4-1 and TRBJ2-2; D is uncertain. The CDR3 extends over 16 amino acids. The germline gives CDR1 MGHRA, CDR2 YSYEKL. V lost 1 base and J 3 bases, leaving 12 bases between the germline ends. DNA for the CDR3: TGCGCCAGCAGCCAAGCCGTCAGGTCGGACACCGGGGAGCTGTTTTTT. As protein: CASSQAVRSDTGELFF.

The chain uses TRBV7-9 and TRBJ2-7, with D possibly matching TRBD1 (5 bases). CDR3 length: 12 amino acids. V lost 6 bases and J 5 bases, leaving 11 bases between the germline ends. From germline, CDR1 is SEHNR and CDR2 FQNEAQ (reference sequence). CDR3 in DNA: TGTGCCAGCAGGGGGCGGCCGGACGAGCAGTACTTC. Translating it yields CASRGRPDEQYF.

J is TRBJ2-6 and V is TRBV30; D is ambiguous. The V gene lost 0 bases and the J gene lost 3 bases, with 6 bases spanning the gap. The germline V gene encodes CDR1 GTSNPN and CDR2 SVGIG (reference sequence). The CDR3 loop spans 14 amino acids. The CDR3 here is CAWSVGYGANVLTF. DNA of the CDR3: TGTGCCTGGAGTGTCGGTTATGGGGCCAACGTCCTGACTTTC. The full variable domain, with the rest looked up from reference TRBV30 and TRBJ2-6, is SQTIHQWPATLVQPVGSPLSLECTVEGTSNPNLYWYRQAAGRGLQLLFYSVGIGQISSEVPQNLSASRPQDRQFILSSKKLLLSDSGFYLCAWSVGYGANVLTFGAGSRLTVL.

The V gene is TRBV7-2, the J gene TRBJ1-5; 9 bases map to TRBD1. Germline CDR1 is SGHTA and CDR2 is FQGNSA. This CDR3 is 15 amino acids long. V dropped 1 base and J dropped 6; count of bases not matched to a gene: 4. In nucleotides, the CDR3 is TGTGCCAGCAGCTTAGGGGACAGGGTCTCTCAGCCCCAGCATTTT. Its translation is CASSLGDRVSQPQHF.

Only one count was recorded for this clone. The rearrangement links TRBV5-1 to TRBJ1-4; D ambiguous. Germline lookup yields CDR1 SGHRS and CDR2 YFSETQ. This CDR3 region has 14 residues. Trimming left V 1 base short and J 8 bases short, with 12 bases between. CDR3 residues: CASSLSSQSEKLFF. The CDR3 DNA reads TGCGCCAGCAGCTTGTCTTCCCAGTCAGAAAAACTGTTTTTT.

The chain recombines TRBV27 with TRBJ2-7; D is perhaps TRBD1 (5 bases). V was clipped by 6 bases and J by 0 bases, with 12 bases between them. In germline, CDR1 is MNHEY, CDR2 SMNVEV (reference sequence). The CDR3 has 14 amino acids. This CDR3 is CASRDRYGSYEQYF. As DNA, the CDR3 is TGTGCCAGCAGAGACAGATATGGCTCCTACGAGCAGTACTTC.

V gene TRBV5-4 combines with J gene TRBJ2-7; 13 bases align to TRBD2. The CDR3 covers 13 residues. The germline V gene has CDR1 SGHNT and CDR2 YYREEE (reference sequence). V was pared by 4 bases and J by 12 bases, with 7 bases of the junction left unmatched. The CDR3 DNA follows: TGTGCCAGCAGCCTGGGACTAGCGGGAAGGCGGTACTTC. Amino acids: CASSLGLAGRRYF.

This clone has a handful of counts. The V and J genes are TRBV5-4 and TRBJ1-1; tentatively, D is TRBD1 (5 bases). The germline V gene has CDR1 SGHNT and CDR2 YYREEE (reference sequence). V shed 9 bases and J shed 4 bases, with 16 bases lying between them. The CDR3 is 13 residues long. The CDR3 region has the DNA TGTGCCACTCAAAAGAATGGGGGCACTGAAGCTTTCTTT. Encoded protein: CATQKNGGTEAFF.

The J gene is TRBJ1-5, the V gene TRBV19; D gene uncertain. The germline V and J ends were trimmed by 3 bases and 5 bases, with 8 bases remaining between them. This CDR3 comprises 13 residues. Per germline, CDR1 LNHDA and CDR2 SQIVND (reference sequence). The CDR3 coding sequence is TGTGCCAGTAGTATTTCAGGTTATCAGCCCCAGCATTTT. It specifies CASSISGYQPQHF.

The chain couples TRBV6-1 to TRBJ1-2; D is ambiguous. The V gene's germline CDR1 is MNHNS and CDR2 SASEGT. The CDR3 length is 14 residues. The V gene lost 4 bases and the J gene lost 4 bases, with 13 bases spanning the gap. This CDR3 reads CASSGEGVGYGYTF. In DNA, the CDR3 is TGTGCCAGCAGTGGGGAGGGCGTCGGCTATGGCTACACCTTC.